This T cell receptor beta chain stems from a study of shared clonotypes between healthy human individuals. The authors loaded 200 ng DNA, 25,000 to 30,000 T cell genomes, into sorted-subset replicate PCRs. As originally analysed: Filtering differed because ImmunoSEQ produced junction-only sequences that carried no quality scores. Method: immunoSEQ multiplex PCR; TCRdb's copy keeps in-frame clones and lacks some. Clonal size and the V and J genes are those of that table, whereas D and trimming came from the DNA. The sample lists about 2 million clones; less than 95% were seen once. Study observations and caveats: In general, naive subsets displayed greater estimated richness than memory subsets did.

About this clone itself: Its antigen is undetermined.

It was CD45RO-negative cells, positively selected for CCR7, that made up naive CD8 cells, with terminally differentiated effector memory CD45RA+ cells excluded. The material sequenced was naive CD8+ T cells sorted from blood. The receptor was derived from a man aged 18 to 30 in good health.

This chain's CDR3 is CASSRTSEEYNEQFF. The DNA of the CDR3 is TGTGCCAGCAGTAGGACTAGCGAAGAGTACAATGAGCAGTTCTTC. This sequence joins TRBV6-1 and TRBJ2-1; TRBD2 matches 9 bases. With 5 bases clipped from V and 4 bases from J, the junction kept 6 bases outside the gene matches. From germline, CDR1 is MNHNS and CDR2 SASEGT. This CDR3 is 15 amino acids long.